These 31 T cell receptor beta chains share one sample of origin, sequenced in a study of cytomegalovirus exposure and HLA in healthy donors. Both 60 Vbeta primers and 13 Jbeta primers went into the PCR. Only in-frame clones appear in the TCRdb table, and some are missing; sequencing was by immunoSEQ multiplex PCR. The table records about 110,000 clones, around 77% of them present only once. Specimen: PBMCs. Source of these receptors: a male donor in good health and CMV-seronegative.

V usage is TRBV5-1 and J usage is TRBJ2-1; 13 bases agree with TRBD2. Germline values: CDR1 SGHRS, CDR2 YFSETQ. This CDR3 has 16 amino acids. Germline trimming cut 4 bases from V and 6 bases from J; bases unmatched to any gene: 7. CDR3 loop: CASSRPLAGGLNEQFF. The CDR3 coding sequence is TGCGCCAGCAGCCGACCACTAGCGGGAGGGCTCAATGAGCAGTTCTTC.

The chain employs TRBV2 and TRBJ2-2, with TRBD2 matching over 11 bases. Germline values: CDR1 SNHLY, CDR2 FYNNEI. This CDR3 is built from 18 residues. V lost 3 bases and J lost 4; bases outside the gene matches: 10. The CDR3 DNA reads as TGTGCCAGCAGTGATTTAGCGGGACTAGCGGATTTCACCGGGGAGCTGTTTTTT. Translating it yields CASSDLAGLADFTGELFF.

A remark on this clone: Other nucleotide sequences in the sample specify the same CDR3. V usage is TRBV29-1 and J usage is TRBJ2-1; 9 bases are a match to TRBD2. Germline loops: CDR1 SQVTM, CDR2 ANQGSEA. CDR3 size: 15 residues. Trimming took 4 bases from V and 9 from J; bases not matched to a gene: 13. The CDR3 region has the DNA TGCAGCGTTGTGGTTGGGGGACTAGCACGTGGTGAGCAGTTCTTC. It encodes CSVVVGGLARGEQFF.

The V call is TRBV27, the J call TRBJ2-1; 7 bases align to TRBD2. The CDR3 length is 17 residues. The junction had 9 bases not matched to a gene; V was cut back by 3 bases and J by 1 base. In germline, CDR1 is MNHEY, CDR2 SMNVEV (reference sequence). Here the CDR3 reads CASSFFVWEGSYNEQFF. DNA for the CDR3: TGTGCCAGCAGTTTTTTTGTGTGGGAGGGTTCCTACAATGAGCAGTTCTTC.

The sample holds one count of this clone. The V call is TRBV2, the J call TRBJ1-1, with 9 bases identical to TRBD1. This CDR3 has 17 amino acids. The germline CDR1 and CDR2 sequences are SNHLY and FYNNEI. V lost 0 bases and J lost 0; bases outside the gene matches: 5. This CDR3 reads CASSEARDRVVNTEAFF. The CDR3 DNA sequence: TGTGCCAGCAGTGAAGCGCGGGACAGGGTGGTGAACACTGAAGCTTTCTTT.

The gene calls are TRBV7-9 and TRBJ2-7, with D possibly TRBD2 on 5 matching bases. V was clipped by 5 bases and J by 12 bases, with 5 bases between them. The CDR3 sequence is 8 residues long. Germline V gene sequence: CDR1 SEHNR, CDR2 FQNEAQ (reference sequence). DNA of the CDR3: TGTGCCAGCAGCGAGGGGTACTTC. This translates into CASSEGYF.

In regard to this clone: One end of the junction is discordant with germline, which a read error may explain. The rearrangement links TRBV5-5 to TRBJ2-7; 14 bases match TRBD2. CDR1 and CDR2 (germline): SGHKS, YYEKEE (reference sequence). CDR3 length: 13 residues. In DNA, the CDR3 is TGTGCCAGCAGCTTGGTGCCGGGACTAGCGGGAGACTTC. Protein product: CASSLVPGLAGDF.

This clone occurred a few times. The chain employs TRBV5-1 and TRBJ2-7; a possible D gene is TRBD1 (5 bases). The CDR3 length is 15 residues. Germline CDR1 and CDR2: SGHRS and YFSETQ. The V and J ends lost 5 bases and 1 base respectively, with 16 bases between them. DNA of the CDR3: TGCGCCAGCAGACAAGACAGCGCAGCTTCCTACGAGCAGTACTTC. Translating it yields CASRQDSAASYEQYF.

This sequence joins TRBV10-2 and TRBJ2-3; D is undetermined. From germline, CDR1 is WSHSY and CDR2 SAAADI. Trimming stripped 6 bases from V and 0 bases from J, with 16 bases between. This CDR3 has 16 amino acids. The CDR3 is CASSQPPAGSTDTQYF. The CDR3 DNA is TGCGCCAGCAGCCAACCCCCGGCAGGTAGCACAGATACGCAGTATTTT.

The genes are TRBV9 and TRBJ2-7; a possible D gene is TRBD2 (6 bases). V was shortened by 4 bases and J by 2 bases, with 13 bases between the two germline ends. The CDR3 totals 14 residues. Looked up from germline, CDR1 is SGDLS and CDR2 is YYNGEE. CDR3 in DNA: TGTGCCAGCAGCTCCGCGGGGCCCCCCTACGAGCAGTACTTC. Translation gives CASSSAGPPYEQYF.

The chain is built from TRBV30 and TRBJ1-2; D gene ambiguous. From germline, CDR1 is GTSNPN and CDR2 SVGIG (reference sequence). V lost 0 bases, J lost 4 bases, and 3 bases lay in between. This CDR3 region has 11 residues. CDR3 loop: CAWSVRYGYTF. CDR3 bases: TGTGCCTGGAGTGTTCGCTATGGCTACACCTTC. The whole variable domain, remainder taken from reference TRBV30 and TRBJ1-2, is SQTIHQWPATLVQPVGSPLSLECTVEGTSNPNLYWYRQAAGRGLQLLFYSVGIGQISSEVPQNLSASRPQDRQFILSSKKLLLSDSGFYLCAWSVRYGYTFGSGTRLTVV.

This chain links TRBV5-1 with TRBJ2-7, with 9 bases identical to TRBD2. Germline V gene sequence: CDR1 SGHRS, CDR2 YFSETQ. After removal of 0 bases from V and 0 bases from J, the junction contained 1 base not matched to a gene. The CDR3 covers 15 residues. The CDR3 DNA follows: TGCGCCAGCAGCTTGGGCGGGAGGGCCTCCTACGAGCAGTACTTC. Its translation: CASSLGGRASYEQYF.

This clone was counted a single time. The gene calls are TRBV19 and TRBJ2-4; 13 bases line up with TRBD2. J lost 6 bases, V lost 3 bases, and 5 bases had no gene match. There are 16 residues in the CDR3. The germline V gene encodes CDR1 LNHDA and CDR2 SQIVND (reference sequence). The CDR3 here is CASSIGLAGEGNIQYF. The DNA for the CDR3 is TGTGCCAGTAGTATCGGACTAGCGGGAGAGGGAAACATTCAGTACTTC. Combining the CDR3 with reference TRBV19 and TRBJ2-4 gives the whole variable domain DGGITQSPKYLFRKEGQNVTLSCEQNLNHDAMYWYRQDPGQGLRLIYYSQIVNDFQKGDIAEGYSVSREKKESFPLTVTSAQKNPTAFYLCASSIGLAGEGNIQYFGAGTRLSVL.

This clone appeared a few times. The genes are TRBV5-5 and TRBJ2-3, with D uncertain. The V end was cut by 2 bases, the J end by 4 bases, with 14 bases between. The germline V gene has CDR1 SGHKS and CDR2 YYEKEE (reference sequence). The CDR3 extends over 15 amino acids. The CDR3 region is CASSFNSLVSDTQYF. The CDR3 nucleotides are TGTGCCAGCAGCTTCAACTCCCTTGTTTCAGATACGCAGTATTTT.

This clone was detected a few times. The V gene is TRBV5-1, the J gene TRBJ2-5, with 9 bases that match TRBD1. V lost 1 base to trimming and J lost 11 bases; unmatched junction nucleotides: 9. Per germline, CDR1 SGHRS and CDR2 YFSETQ. CDR3 length equals 14 residues. The CDR3 loop is CASSLTDRGYEQYF. The DNA for the CDR3 is TGCGCCAGCAGCTTGACGGACAGGGGCTATGAGCAGTACTTC.

V gene TRBV6-1 combines with J gene TRBJ1-5, with a possible D match to TRBD1 (5 bases). This CDR3 region has 15 residues. The V gene's germline CDR1 is MNHNS and CDR2 SASEGT. V lost 4 bases and J lost 0, with 10 bases in between. In DNA form, the CDR3 reads TGTGCCAGCAGTGGGGGGGTTGCTAGCAATCAGCCCCAGCATTTT. Encoded protein: CASSGGVASNQPQHF.

The rearrangement links TRBV5-4 to TRBJ2-7; tentative D call: TRBD2 (6 bases). The germline V gene has CDR1 SGHNT and CDR2 YYREEE (reference sequence). V was shortened by 1 base and J by 7 bases, with 9 bases between the two germline ends. The CDR3 is 12 amino acids. CDR3 coding DNA: TGTGCCAGCAGCTTGTTGGGGAGGGAGCAGTACTTC. Encoded protein: CASSLLGREQYF.

The chain is built from TRBV5-6 and TRBJ1-3, with 7 bases fitting TRBD1. The CDR3 is 16 amino acids. V trimming: 5 bases; J trimming: 0 bases; junction bases outside the gene matches: 8. Germline V lookup: CDR1 SGHDT, CDR2 YYEEEE. CDR3 in DNA: TGTGCCAGCAGGAGAGTGACAGGGATCTCTGGAAACACCATATATTTT. Residues: CASRRVTGISGNTIYF. The entire variable domain, with the rest obtained from reference TRBV5-6 and TRBJ1-3, is as follows: DAGVTQSPTHLIKTRGQQVTLRCSPKSGHDTVSWYQQALGQGPQFIFQYYEEEERQRGNFPDRFSGHQFPNYSSELNVNALLLGDSALYLCASRRVTGISGNTIYFGEGSWLTVV.

The rearrangement joins TRBV4-1 to TRBJ1-1; weak D call: TRBD1 (5 bases). CDR3 length: 16 residues. Germline CDR1 is MGHRA and CDR2 is YSYEKL. Trimming stripped 4 bases from V and 4 bases from J, with 19 bases between. The CDR3 DNA reads as TGCGCCAGCAGCCCCCGGGACGGAGGGATTGGCACTGAAGCTTTCTTT. The encoded protein is CASSPRDGGIGTEAFF.

This chain joins TRBV20-1 and TRBJ2-5; 7 nucleotides align to TRBD2. Germline values: CDR1 DFQATT, CDR2 SNEGSKA (reference sequence). V shed 6 bases and J 7 bases; nucleotides not matched to a gene: 5. This CDR3 is built from 11 residues. The CDR3 sequence: CSASREGTQYF. For the CDR3, the DNA is TGCAGTGCGAGCAGGGAGGGGACCCAGTACTTC.

The chain links TRBV12-5 to TRBJ2-7; tentative D call: TRBD1 (5 bases). The ends were cut back, 1 base at V and 0 bases at J, with 13 bases in the middle. The CDR3 runs 16 residues. CDR1 is LGHNT, CDR2 FRNRAP, per germline. The CDR3 loop is CASGLADRRGSYEQYF. The CDR3 DNA reads as TGTGCTAGTGGTTTGGCAGACCGAAGGGGCTCCTACGAGCAGTACTTC.

The chain is built from TRBV6-1 and TRBJ1-4; no definite D call. This CDR3 region has 15 residues. Germline CDR1 and CDR2: MNHNS and SASEGT. The V end was cut by 3 bases, the J end by 3 bases, with 11 bases between. The CDR3 DNA sequence: TGTGCCAGCAGTGATCGAGGGTTCGCTAATGAAAAACTGTTTTTT. Translating it yields CASSDRGFANEKLFF.

This clone was seen only a few times. DNA of the CDR3: TGTGCCAGCAGACGACAGGGGGTGATGAACACTGAAGCTTTCTTT. Its translation: CASRRQGVMNTEAFF. The chain recombines TRBV6-1 with TRBJ1-1; TRBD1 matches 9 bases. The germline V gene encodes CDR1 MNHNS and CDR2 SASEGT. V gave up 6 bases and J gave up 0 bases; unmatched junction bases: 5. The CDR3 has 15 amino acids.

The V and J genes are TRBV4-1 and TRBJ2-2, with 12 positions matching TRBD2. The germline CDR1 and CDR2 sequences are MGHRA and YSYEKL. Unmatched junction bases numbered 8, after V lost 5 bases and J lost 4 bases. The CDR3 loop spans 17 amino acids. The CDR3 DNA is TGCGCCAGCAGCACCCTCGGACTAGCGGGATCCACCGGGGAGCTGTTTTTT. Residues: CASSTLGLAGSTGELFF.

The gene calls are TRBV5-4 and TRBJ2-3; D call uncertain. V was cut by 4 bases and J by 5 bases, with 11 bases left in between. Germline loops: CDR1 SGHNT, CDR2 YYREEE (reference sequence). This CDR3 has 13 residues. This CDR3 reads CASSQTGGDTQYF. CDR3 sequence (DNA): TGTGCCAGCAGCCAGACCGGCGGAGATACGCAGTATTTT.

The sample holds one count of this clone. The chain is built from TRBV19 and TRBJ1-4; 8 bases are shared with TRBD1. J gave up 7 bases and V 6 bases, and 7 bases lay outside the gene matches. CDR1 and CDR2 from the germline V gene are LNHDA and SQIVND (reference sequence). This CDR3 contains 14 residues. The CDR3 DNA sequence: TGTGCCAGTAGGGATTGGACAGGGCGTGAAAAACTGTTTTTT. Translating gives CASRDWTGREKLFF.

The chain links TRBV7-9 to TRBJ1-3; D call uncertain. This CDR3 spans 15 amino acids. Germline-derived CDR1 and CDR2 are SEHNR and FQNEAQ (reference sequence). Trimming shortened V by 0 bases and J by 0 bases, and 6 bases separated the two germline ends. The CDR3 DNA reads as TGTGCCAGCAGCTTAGCAGGGAGCTCTGGAAACACCATATATTTT. Translation: CASSLAGSSGNTIYF.

J is TRBJ2-5 and V is TRBV4-1; the match to TRBD2 covers 8 bases. This CDR3 has 17 residues. Germline-derived CDR1 and CDR2 are MGHRA and YSYEKL. V trimming: 0 bases; J trimming: 2 bases; junction bases outside the gene matches: 8. The DNA for the CDR3 is TGCGCCAGCAGCCAAGATTCGGTGGCTAGCGGGCAAGAGACCCAGTACTTC. It yields the protein CASSQDSVASGQETQYF.

This chain uses TRBV7-9 with TRBJ2-1; the match to TRBD2 covers 7 bases. V dropped 4 bases and J dropped 3; count of bases not matched to a gene: 15. The CDR3 has 18 residues. The germline CDR1 and CDR2 sequences are SEHNR and FQNEAQ (reference sequence). CDR3 sequence reads: CASSSARTRPLNYNEQFF. As DNA, the CDR3 is TGTGCCAGCAGCTCCGCCCGGACTAGACCCCTAAACTACAATGAGCAGTTCTTC.

V usage is TRBV15 and J usage is TRBJ2-1, with D perhaps TRBD2 (5 bases). V was clipped by 6 bases and J by 2 bases, with 11 bases between them. There are 14 residues in the CDR3. Per the germline V gene, CDR1 is LNHNV and CDR2 is YYDKDF (reference sequence). The chain's CDR3 is CATSREGAYNEQFF. The CDR3 nucleotides read TGTGCCACCAGTCGCGAGGGCGCCTACAATGAGCAGTTCTTC. Full variable domain (remainder filled in from reference TRBV15 and TRBJ2-1): DAMVIQNPRYQVTQFGKPVTLSCSQTLNHNVMYWYQQKSSQAPKLLFHYYDKDFNNEADTPDNFQSRRPNTSFCFLDIRSPGLGDTAMYLCATSREGAYNEQFFGPGTRLTVL.

The gene calls are TRBV7-9 and TRBJ2-1, with a possible D match to TRBD2 (6 bases). V shed 5 bases and J shed 4 bases, with 21 bases lying between them. The CDR3 totals 17 residues. Germline lookup yields CDR1 SEHNR and CDR2 FQNEAQ (reference sequence). The DNA for the CDR3 is TGTGCCAGCAGCAGACAGCTCCGGACTATCCAATACAATGAGCAGTTCTTC. Protein product: CASSRQLRTIQYNEQFF.